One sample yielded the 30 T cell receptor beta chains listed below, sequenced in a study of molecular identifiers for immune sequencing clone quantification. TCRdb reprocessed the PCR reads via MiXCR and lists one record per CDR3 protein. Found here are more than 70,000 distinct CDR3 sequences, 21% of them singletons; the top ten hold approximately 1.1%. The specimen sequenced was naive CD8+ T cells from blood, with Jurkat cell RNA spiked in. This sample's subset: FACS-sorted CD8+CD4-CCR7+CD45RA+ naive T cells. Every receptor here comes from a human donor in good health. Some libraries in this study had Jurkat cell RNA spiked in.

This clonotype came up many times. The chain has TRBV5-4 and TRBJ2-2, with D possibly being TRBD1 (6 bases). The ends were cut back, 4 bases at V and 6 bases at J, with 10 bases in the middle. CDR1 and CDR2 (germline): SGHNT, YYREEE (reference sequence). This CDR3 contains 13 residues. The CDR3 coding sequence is TGTGCCAGCAGCGCAACAGGGTCCGGGGAGCTGTTTTTT. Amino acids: CASSATGSGELFF. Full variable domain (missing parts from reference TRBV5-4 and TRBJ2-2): ETGVTQSPTHLIKTRGQQVTLRCSSQSGHNTVSWYQQALGQGPQFIFQYYREEENGRGNFPPRFSGLQFPNYSSELNVNALELDDSALYLCASSATGSGELFFGEGSRLTVL.

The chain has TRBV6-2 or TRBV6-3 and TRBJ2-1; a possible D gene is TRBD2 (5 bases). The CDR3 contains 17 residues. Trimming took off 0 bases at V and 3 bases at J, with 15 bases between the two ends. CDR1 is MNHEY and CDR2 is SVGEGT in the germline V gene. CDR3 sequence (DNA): TGTGCCAGCAGTTACTCGATGAGGCGGGCGAGCTACAATGAGCAGTTCTTC. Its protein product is CASSYSMRRASYNEQFF.

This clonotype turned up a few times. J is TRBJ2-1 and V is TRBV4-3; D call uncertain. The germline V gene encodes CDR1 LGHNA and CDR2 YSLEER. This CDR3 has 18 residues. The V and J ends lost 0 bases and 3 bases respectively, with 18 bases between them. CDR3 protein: CASSQERAGFGFYNEQFF. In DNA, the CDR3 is TGCGCCAGCAGCCAAGAGAGAGCAGGTTTTGGTTTCTACAATGAGCAGTTCTTC.

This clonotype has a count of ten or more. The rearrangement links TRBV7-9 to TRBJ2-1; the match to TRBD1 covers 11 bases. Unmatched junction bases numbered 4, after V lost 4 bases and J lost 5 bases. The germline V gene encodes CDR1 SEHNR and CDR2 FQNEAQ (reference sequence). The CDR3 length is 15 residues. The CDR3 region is CASSSGQGGNNEQFF. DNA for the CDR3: TGTGCCAGCAGCTCGGGACAGGGGGGCAACAATGAGCAGTTCTTC.

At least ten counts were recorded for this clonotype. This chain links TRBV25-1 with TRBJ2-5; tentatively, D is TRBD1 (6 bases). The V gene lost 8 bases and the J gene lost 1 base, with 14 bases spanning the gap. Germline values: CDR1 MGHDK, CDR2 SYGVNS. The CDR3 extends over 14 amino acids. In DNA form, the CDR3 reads TGTGCCAGCCAAACAGGGTTTCCCCAAGAGACCCAGTACTTC. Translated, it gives CASQTGFPQETQYF.

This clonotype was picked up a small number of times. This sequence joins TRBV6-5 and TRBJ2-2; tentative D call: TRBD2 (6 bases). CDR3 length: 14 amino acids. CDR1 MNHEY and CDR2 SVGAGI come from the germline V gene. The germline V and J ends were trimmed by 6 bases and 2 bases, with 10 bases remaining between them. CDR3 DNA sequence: TGTGCCAGCAGCTGGGGGGAAAACACCGGGGAGCTGTTTTTT. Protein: CASSWGENTGELFF.

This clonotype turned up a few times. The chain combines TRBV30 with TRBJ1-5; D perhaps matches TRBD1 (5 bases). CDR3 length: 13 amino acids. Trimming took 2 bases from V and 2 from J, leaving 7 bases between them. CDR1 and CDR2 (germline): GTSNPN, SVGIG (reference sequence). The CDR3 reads CAWSQGGNQPQHF. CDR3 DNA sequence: TGTGCCTGGAGTCAGGGAGGCAATCAGCCCCAGCATTTT.

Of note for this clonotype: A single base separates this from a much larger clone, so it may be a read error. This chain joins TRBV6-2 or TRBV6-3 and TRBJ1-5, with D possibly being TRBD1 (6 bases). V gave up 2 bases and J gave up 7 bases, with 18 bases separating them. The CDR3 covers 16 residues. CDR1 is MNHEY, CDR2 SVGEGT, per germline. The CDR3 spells CASSYGRGEVRQPQHF. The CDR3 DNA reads TGTGCCAGCAGTTACGGCAGGGGCGAGGTTAGACAGCCCCAGCATTTT.

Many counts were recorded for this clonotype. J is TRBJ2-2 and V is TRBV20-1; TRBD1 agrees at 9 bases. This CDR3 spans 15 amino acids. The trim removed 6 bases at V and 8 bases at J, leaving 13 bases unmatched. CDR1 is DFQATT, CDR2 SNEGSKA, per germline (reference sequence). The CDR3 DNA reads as TGCAGTGCCTGGACAGGGGAATCGGTAATTGGGGAGCTGTTTTTT. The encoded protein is CSAWTGESVIGELFF.

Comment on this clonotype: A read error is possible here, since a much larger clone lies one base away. The CDR3 protein is CSARDIPWDQGTQYF. CDR3 in DNA: TGCAGTGCTAGAGATATACCCTGGGACCAAGGGACCCAGTACTTC. The chain links TRBV20-1 to TRBJ2-5; the D gene could be TRBD1 or TRBD2 (5 bases each). The germline V gene has CDR1 DFQATT and CDR2 SNEGSKA (reference sequence). This CDR3 comprises 15 residues.

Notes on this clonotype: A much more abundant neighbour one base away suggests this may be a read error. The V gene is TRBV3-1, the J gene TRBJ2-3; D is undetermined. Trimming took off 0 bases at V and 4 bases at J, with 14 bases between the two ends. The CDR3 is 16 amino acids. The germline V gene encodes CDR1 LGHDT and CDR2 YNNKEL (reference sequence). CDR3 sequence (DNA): TGTGCCAGCAGCCAAGATGTCGCGCAAAACTCAGATACGCAGTATTTT. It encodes CASSQDVAQNSDTQYF.

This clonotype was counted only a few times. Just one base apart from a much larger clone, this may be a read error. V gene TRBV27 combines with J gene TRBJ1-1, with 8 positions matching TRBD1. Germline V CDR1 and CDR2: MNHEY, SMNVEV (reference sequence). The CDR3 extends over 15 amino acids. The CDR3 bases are TGTGCCAGCAGCTCCTTTCGACAGGGGAACACTGAAGTTTTCTTT. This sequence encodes CASSSFRQGNTEVFF.

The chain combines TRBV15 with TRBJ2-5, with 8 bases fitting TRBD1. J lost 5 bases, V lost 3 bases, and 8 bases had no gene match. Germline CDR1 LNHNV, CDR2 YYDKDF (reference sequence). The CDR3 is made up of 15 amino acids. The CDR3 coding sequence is TGTGCCACCAGCAGCCCGGGACAGGACTCGGAGACCCAGTACTTC. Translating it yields CATSSPGQDSETQYF.

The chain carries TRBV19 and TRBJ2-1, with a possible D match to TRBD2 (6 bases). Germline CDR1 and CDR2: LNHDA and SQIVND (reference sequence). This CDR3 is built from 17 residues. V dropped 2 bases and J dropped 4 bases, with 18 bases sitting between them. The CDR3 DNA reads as TGTGCCAGTAGTATATCCTCCCGGGGGTCATTGTACAATGAGCAGTTCTTC. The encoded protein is CASSISSRGSLYNEQFF.

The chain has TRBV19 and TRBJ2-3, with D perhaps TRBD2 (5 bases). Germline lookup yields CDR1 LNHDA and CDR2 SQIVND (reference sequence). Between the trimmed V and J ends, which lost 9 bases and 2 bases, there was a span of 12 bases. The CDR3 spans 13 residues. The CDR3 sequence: CASQGGVTDTQYF. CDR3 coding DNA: TGTGCCAGCCAAGGAGGAGTCACAGATACGCAGTATTTT.

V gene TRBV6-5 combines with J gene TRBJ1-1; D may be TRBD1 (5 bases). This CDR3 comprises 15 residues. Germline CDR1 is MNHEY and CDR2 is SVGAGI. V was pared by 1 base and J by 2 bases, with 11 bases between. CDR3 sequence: CASSYFLGTNTEAFF. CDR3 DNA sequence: TGTGCCAGCAGTTACTTTCTGGGGACTAACACTGAAGCTTTCTTT.

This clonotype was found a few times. Here the CDR3 reads CASSGPTGVEKLFF. The CDR3 region has the DNA TGTGCCAGCAGTGGGCCGACAGGGGTTGAAAAACTGTTTTTT. The gene calls are TRBV25-1 and TRBJ1-4; 8 positions agree with TRBD1. V gave up 4 bases and J gave up 7 bases; unmatched junction bases: 5. Germline V CDR1 and CDR2: MGHDK, SYGVNS. The CDR3 is 14 amino acids.

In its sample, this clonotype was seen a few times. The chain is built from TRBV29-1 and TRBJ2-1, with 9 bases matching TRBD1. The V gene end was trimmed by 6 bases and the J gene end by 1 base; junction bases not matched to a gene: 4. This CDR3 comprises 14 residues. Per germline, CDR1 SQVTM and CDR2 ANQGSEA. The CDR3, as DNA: TGCAGCGTCCGCGGACAGGGGTCCTACAATGAGCAGTTCTTC. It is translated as CSVRGQGSYNEQFF.

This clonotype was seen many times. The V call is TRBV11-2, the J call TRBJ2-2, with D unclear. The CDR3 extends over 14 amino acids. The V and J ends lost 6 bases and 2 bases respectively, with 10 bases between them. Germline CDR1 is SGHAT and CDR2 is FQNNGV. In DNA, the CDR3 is TGTGCCAGCAGTTATAGTACAAACACCGGGGAGCTGTTTTTT. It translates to CASSYSTNTGELFF.

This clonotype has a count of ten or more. The CDR3, as DNA: TGCAGTGCTAAAAAAGGGGATTTTAATTCACCCCTCCACTTT. Amino acid sequence: CSAKKGDFNSPLHF. This chain joins TRBV20-1 and TRBJ1-6; TRBD1 might be the D (5 bases). The CDR3 runs to 14 residues. The V end was cut by 4 bases, the J end by 6 bases, with 13 bases between. Germline CDR1 DFQATT, CDR2 SNEGSKA (reference sequence).

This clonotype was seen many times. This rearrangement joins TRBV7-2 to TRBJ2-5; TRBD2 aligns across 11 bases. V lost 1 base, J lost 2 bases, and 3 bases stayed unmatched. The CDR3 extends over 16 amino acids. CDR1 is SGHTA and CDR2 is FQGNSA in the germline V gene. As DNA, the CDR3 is TGTGCCAGCAGCTTAGTAGCGGGGGGGAGACAAGAGACCCAGTACTTC. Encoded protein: CASSLVAGGRQETQYF.

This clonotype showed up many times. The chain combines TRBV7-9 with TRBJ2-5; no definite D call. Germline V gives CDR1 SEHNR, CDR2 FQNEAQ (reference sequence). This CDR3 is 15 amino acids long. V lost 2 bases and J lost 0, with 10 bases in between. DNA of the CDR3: TGTGCCAGCAGCTTAACTTTGACAAACCAAGAGACCCAGTACTTC. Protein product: CASSLTLTNQETQYF.

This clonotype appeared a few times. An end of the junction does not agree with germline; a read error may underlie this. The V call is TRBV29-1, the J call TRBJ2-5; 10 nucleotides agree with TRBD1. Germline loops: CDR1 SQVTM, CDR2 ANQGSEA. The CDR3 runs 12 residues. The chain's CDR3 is CSVKGQGETRYF. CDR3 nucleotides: TGCAGCGTTAAAGGACAGGGGGAGACCCGGTACTTC.

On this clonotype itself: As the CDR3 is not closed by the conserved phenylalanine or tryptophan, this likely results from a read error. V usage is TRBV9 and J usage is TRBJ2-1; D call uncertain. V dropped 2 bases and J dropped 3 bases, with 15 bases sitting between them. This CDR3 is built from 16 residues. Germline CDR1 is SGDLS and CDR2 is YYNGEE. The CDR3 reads CASSVPPDGFYNEQFL. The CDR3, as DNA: TGTGCCAGCAGCGTCCCCCCGGACGGATTCTACAATGAGCAGTTCCTC.

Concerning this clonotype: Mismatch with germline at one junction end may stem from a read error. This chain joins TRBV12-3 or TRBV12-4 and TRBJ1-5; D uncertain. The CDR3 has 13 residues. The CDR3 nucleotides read TGTGTCAGCAGTTTATTCGGAAATCAGCCCCAGCATTTT. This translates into CVSSLFGNQPQHF.

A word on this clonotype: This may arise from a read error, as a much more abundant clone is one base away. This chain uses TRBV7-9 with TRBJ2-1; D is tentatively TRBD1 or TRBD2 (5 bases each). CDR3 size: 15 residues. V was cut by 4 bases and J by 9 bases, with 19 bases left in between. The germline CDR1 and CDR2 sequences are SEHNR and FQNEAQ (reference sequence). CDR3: CASSSSLDKGPEQFF. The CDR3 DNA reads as TGTGCCAGCAGCTCTAGCCTCGACAAGGGGCCTGAGCAGTTCTTC.

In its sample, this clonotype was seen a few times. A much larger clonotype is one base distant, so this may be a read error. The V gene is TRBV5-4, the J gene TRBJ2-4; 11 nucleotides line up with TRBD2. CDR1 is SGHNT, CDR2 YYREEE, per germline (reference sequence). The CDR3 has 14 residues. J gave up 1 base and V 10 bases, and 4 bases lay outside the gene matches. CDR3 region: CALSGREAKNIQYF. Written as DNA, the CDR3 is TGTGCCCTTAGCGGGAGGGAGGCCAAAAACATTCAGTACTTC.

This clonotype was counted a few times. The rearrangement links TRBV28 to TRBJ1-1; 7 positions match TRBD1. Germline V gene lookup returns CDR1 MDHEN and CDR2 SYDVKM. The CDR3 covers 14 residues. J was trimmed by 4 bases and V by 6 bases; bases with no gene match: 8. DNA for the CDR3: TGTGCCAGCAGCGCCAGGGGGACGGCCACTGAAGCTTTCTTT. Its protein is CASSARGTATEAFF.

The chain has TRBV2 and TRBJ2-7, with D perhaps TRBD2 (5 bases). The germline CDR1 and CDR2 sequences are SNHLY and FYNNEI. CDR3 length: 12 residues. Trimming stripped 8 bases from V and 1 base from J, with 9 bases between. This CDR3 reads CASSGGSYEQYF. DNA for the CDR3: TGTGCCAGCTCAGGCGGGTCCTACGAGCAGTACTTC.

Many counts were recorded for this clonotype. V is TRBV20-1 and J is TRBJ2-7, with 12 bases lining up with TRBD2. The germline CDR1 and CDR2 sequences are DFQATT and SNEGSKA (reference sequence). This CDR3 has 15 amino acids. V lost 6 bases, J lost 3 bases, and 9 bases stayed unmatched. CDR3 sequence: CSAPVVTSGSYEQYF. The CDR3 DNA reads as TGCAGTGCCCCGGTGGTGACTAGCGGGAGCTACGAGCAGTACTTC.